This T cell receptor beta chain was sequenced during a study of blood T cell repertoires in COVID-19. Study information: Samples taken during acute and convalescent COVID-19 were collected in the United States, Italy and Spain.

Recruits, aged about 18 to 100 years, lived in 20 to 30 US areas. This CDR3 is 12 amino acids long. CDR1 and CDR2 from the germline V gene are SGHDT and YYEEEE. V was shortened by 2 bases and J by 5 bases, with 7 bases between the two germline ends. Produced via immunoSEQ multiplex PCR; TCRdb's table is partial and in-frame only. The repertoire holds approximately 140,000 clones, with about 88% as singletons. The source is a man aged 35-49 years with acute COVID-19. Input material: PBMCs or T cells enriched from blood (not recorded which). The V call is TRBV5-6, the J call TRBJ2-5; D is unresolved. In nucleotides, the CDR3 is TGTGCCAGCAGCTTACAACACGAGACCCAGTACTTC. As protein: CASSLQHETQYF.